This TCR beta chain derives from a study of monozygotic twins with inflammatory bowel disease. TCRdb reanalyzed the 5' RACE reads, giving one entry per CDR3 protein sequence and no DNA. With approximately 150,000 distinct CDR3 sequences in the sample, the ten largest clones hold roughly 2.5%. Without any T cell sorting, total RNA was isolated from whole blood. CDR1 SEHNR and CDR2 FQNEAQ come from the germline V gene (reference sequence). The CDR3 has 12 residues. The genes are TRBV7-9 and TRBJ2-3. Sequenced input: blood. This sequence originates from a human donor with ulcerative colitis or Crohn's disease, or a healthy co-twin of an affected twin (not recorded which). CDR3 loop: CASSLTWDTQYF.